This T cell receptor (beta chain) was found in a study of T cell responses to AZD1222 COVID-19 vaccine. Sequenced by immunoSEQ multiplex PCR; TCRdb stores in-frame clones only, minus some. The sample has under 150,000 clones, 84% seen once. Germline V CDR1 and CDR2: SGHRS, YFSETQ. The V and J ends lost 2 bases and 6 bases respectively, with 14 bases between them. The CDR3 sequence is 14 residues long. This TCR was sampled from an adult who received the AZD1222 COVID-19 vaccine. The sample in question was peripheral blood, obtained 28 days after the second AZD1222 dose. This rearrangement joins TRBV5-1 to TRBJ1-1; D possibly corresponds to TRBD1 (6 bases). As DNA, the CDR3 is TGCGCCAGCAGCTTCCAAACAGGGATATCTGAAGCTTTCTTT. It translates to CASSFQTGISEAFF.